These 27 T cell receptor beta chains were sequenced from one sample in a study of post-analysis software for immune sequencing data. General study results and limits: Relative to controls, patients had roughly five TRBV segments at higher frequency, with TRBV5-6, TRBV5-1 and TRBV20-1 among these.

Libraries were made from TCR beta cDNA, and they carried unique molecular identifiers. TCRdb itself ran the PCR reads through MiXCR, one entry per CDR3 protein. This table holds hundreds of thousands of distinct CDR3 sequences, less than 35% found once. Their antigens remain unidentified. Sequenced: blood. The source of these receptors is a girl between 10 and 17 years old with multiple sclerosis.

This clonotype was detected ten times or more. The gene calls are TRBV9 and TRBJ2-1; weak D call: TRBD1 (6 bases). Germline lookup yields CDR1 SGDLS and CDR2 YYNGEE. Trimming shortened V by 0 bases and J by 10 bases, and 20 bases separated the two germline ends. This CDR3 has 16 residues. The CDR3 spells CASSVVSSEGVGEQFF. CDR3 nucleotides: TGTGCCAGCAGCGTAGTTTCGAGCGAGGGGGTTGGAGAGCAGTTCTTC.

This clonotype was found a few times. The chain links TRBV5-1 to TRBJ2-7; tentatively, D is TRBD1 (5 bases). Germline V gene data show CDR1 as SGHRS and CDR2 as YFSETQ. The length of the CDR3 is 13 residues. The V end lost 4 bases, the J end lost 1 base, and 9 bases lay between the germline ends. For the CDR3, the DNA is TGCGCCAGCAGCAGTAGGACATCCTACGAGCAGTACTTC. Translation gives CASSSRTSYEQYF.

As regards this clonotype: This may be a read error: a much more frequent sequence differs by one nucleotide. J is TRBJ2-5 and V is TRBV29-1; D is ambiguous. Germline V gives CDR1 SQVTM, CDR2 ANQGSEA. The CDR3 covers 18 residues. Trimming took 4 bases from V and 2 from J, leaving 26 bases between them. The CDR3 nucleotides read TGCAGCGTTGCCAACCACCCGCGATGGACCCAACAGCAAGAGACCCAGTACTTC. Residues: CSVANHPRWTQQQETQYF. The whole variable domain, remainder taken from reference TRBV29-1 and TRBJ2-5, is SAVISQKPSRDICQRGTSLTIQCQVDSQVTMMFWYRQQPGQSLTLIATANQGSEATYESGFVIDKFPISRPNLTFSTLTVSNMSPEDSSIYLCSVANHPRWTQQQETQYFGPGTRLLVL.

This chain connects TRBV11-2 to TRBJ1-2; D remains ambiguous. V gave up 5 bases and J gave up 3 bases, with 22 bases separating them. The germline CDR1 and CDR2 sequences are SGHAT and FQNNGV. CDR3 length equals 17 residues. CDR3 in amino acids: CASSRRGGRQPDYGYTF. The CDR3 region has the DNA TGTGCCAGCAGCCGGAGAGGTGGGAGGCAGCCCGACTATGGCTACACCTTC.

This clonotype turned up a few times. The J gene is TRBJ2-7, the V gene TRBV20-1; possibly TRBD1 for D (5 bases). CDR1 is DFQATT, CDR2 SNEGSKA, per germline (reference sequence). This CDR3 has 13 residues. The V end was cut by 5 bases, the J end by 0 bases, with 11 bases between. CDR3 in DNA: TGCAGTGCTGCTCGGACACGCTCCTACGAGCAGTACTTC. This sequence encodes CSAARTRSYEQYF.

A single count supports this clonotype. V is TRBV11-2 and J is TRBJ1-3, with unresolved D. Germline V gene sequence: CDR1 SGHAT, CDR2 FQNNGV. The CDR3 loop spans 14 amino acids. Between the trimmed V and J ends, which lost 4 bases and 1 base, there was a span of 8 bases. CDR3 sequence reads: CASSSRSSGNTIYF. DNA of the CDR3: TGTGCCAGCAGCTCCAGGAGTTCTGGAAACACCATATATTTT.

V and J are TRBV29-1 and TRBJ1-2, with D possibly being TRBD1 (6 bases). Deletions cut 3 bases from V and 2 bases from J, with 19 bases between. CDR3 length: 16 amino acids. Germline assignment: CDR1 SQVTM and CDR2 ANQGSEA. The CDR3 DNA sequence: TGCAGCGTTGATATTGGGGGCCGGCAGGGGAACTATGGCTACACCTTC. It is translated as CSVDIGGRQGNYGYTF. Based on the CDR3 plus reference TRBV29-1 and TRBJ1-2, the full variable domain is SAVISQKPSRDICQRGTSLTIQCQVDSQVTMMFWYRQQPGQSLTLIATANQGSEATYESGFVIDKFPISRPNLTFSTLTVSNMSPEDSSIYLCSVDIGGRQGNYGYTFGSGTRLTVV.

This clonotype was seen a handful of times. V is TRBV5-4 and J is TRBJ1-2; TRBD1 matches at 7 bases. Trimming removed 3 bases from V and 5 bases from J; junction bases left unmatched: 4. This CDR3 is built from 13 residues. Germline values: CDR1 SGHNT, CDR2 YYREEE (reference sequence). The CDR3 region is CASSSTGRYGYTF. The CDR3 DNA is TGTGCCAGCAGCTCGACAGGGCGATATGGCTACACCTTC.

The J gene is TRBJ2-4, the V gene TRBV5-6, with D unresolved. The J call could be wrong; TRBJ2-7 is a better fit for the DNA end. The CDR3 length is 15 residues. CDR1 and CDR2 (germline): SGHDT, YYEEEE. The CDR3 sequence is CASSSTSDQGYEQYF. DNA of the CDR3: TGTGCCAGCAGCTCCACATCGGATCAAGGATACGAGCAGTACTTC.

This chain uses TRBV12-3 or TRBV12-4 with TRBJ2-3; 11 bases line up with TRBD2. The V and J ends lost 0 bases and 4 bases, in that order; junction bases with no gene match: 3. CDR3 length equals 16 residues. The CDR3 spells CASSLATSGVADTQYF. CDR3 bases: TGTGCCAGCAGTTTAGCGACTAGCGGGGTCGCAGATACGCAGTATTTT.

This clonotype was counted a few times. This rearrangement joins TRBV10-1 to TRBJ2-3; D call uncertain. Germline-derived CDR1 and CDR2 are WNHNN and SYGVQD (reference sequence). Trimming took 3 bases from V and 0 from J, leaving 10 bases between them. This CDR3 is built from 15 residues. CDR3 region: CASSDPGSSTDTQYF. The CDR3 DNA is TGCGCCAGCAGTGATCCTGGTTCGAGCACAGATACGCAGTATTTT.

This clonotype was recorded many times. The V call is TRBV6-2 or TRBV6-3, the J call TRBJ2-3; 13 bases agree with TRBD2. The germline V gene encodes CDR1 MNHEY and CDR2 SVGEGT. The V gene end was trimmed by 4 bases and the J gene end by 5 bases; junction bases not matched to a gene: 3. The CDR3 has 15 residues. CDR3 in DNA: TGTGCCAGCAGTTTAGGACTAGCGGGGGTAGATACGCAGTATTTT. Encoded protein: CASSLGLAGVDTQYF.

The chain has TRBV20-1 and TRBJ2-3; D remains ambiguous. This CDR3 is built from 14 residues. In germline, CDR1 is DFQATT, CDR2 SNEGSKA (reference sequence). The V end lost 1 base, the J end lost 4 bases, and 12 bases lay between the germline ends. CDR3 residues: CSARVEISPDTQYF. The CDR3 coding sequence is TGCAGTGCTAGAGTTGAGATTTCTCCAGATACGCAGTATTTT.

This clonotype was counted a few times. The chain combines TRBV6-1 with TRBJ1-6; 9 positions match TRBD1. The CDR3 length is 14 residues. Germline-derived CDR1 and CDR2 are MNHNS and SASEGT. The V segment lost 7 bases and the J segment 10 bases; nucleotides outside the gene matches: 8. The CDR3 coding sequence is TGTGCCAGCAAGGTGCGGACAGGGGACTCACCCCTCCACTTT. Translating gives CASKVRTGDSPLHF.

This CDR3 reads CASSLGRGINEKLFF. CDR3 nucleotides: TGTGCCAGCAGCTTAGGCCGGGGCATTAATGAAAAACTGTTTTTT. V usage is TRBV11-2 and J usage is TRBJ1-4, with a possible D match to TRBD1 (5 bases). Deletions cut 1 base from V and 4 bases from J, with 10 bases between. This CDR3 region has 15 residues. Germline CDR1 and CDR2: SGHAT and FQNNGV.

This clonotype was recorded a few times. The chain couples TRBV5-1 to TRBJ2-1, with D perhaps TRBD2 (5 bases). The germline gives CDR1 SGHRS, CDR2 YFSETQ. The CDR3 is 16 amino acids. V was pared by 4 bases and J by 12 bases, with 26 bases between. The CDR3 DNA reads as TGCGCCAGCAGCCCCCTACTAGAGCCTCCTGGGTCGCGGCAGTTCTTC. Its translation is CASSPLLEPPGSRQFF.

The chain has TRBV7-2 and TRBJ2-1; 7 bases match TRBD2. The CDR3 runs 13 residues. In germline, CDR1 is SGHTA, CDR2 FQGNSA. J was trimmed by 6 bases and V by 5 bases; bases with no gene match: 4. The CDR3 nucleotides are TGTGCCAGCAGCCCGACTAGCCCCAATGAGCAGTTCTTC. Amino acid sequence: CASSPTSPNEQFF.

This chain joins TRBV7-2 and TRBJ1-1; no definite D call. The germline V and J ends were trimmed by 6 bases and 1 base, with 12 bases remaining between them. The CDR3 has 14 amino acids. In germline, CDR1 is SGHTA, CDR2 FQGNSA. The CDR3 loop is CASRVTGSNTEAFF. The CDR3, as DNA: TGTGCCAGCAGGGTCACGGGGTCGAACACTGAAGCTTTCTTT.

The chain employs TRBV5-6 and TRBJ1-2; no clear D gene. With 4 bases removed from V and 2 bases from J, the gap between germline ends came to 9 bases. In germline, CDR1 is SGHDT, CDR2 YYEEEE. The CDR3 runs 13 residues. CDR3 protein: CASSPNGNYGYTF. The CDR3 coding sequence is TGTGCCAGCAGCCCAAATGGGAACTATGGCTACACCTTC.

J is TRBJ2-1 and V is TRBV7-2, with D perhaps matching TRBD1 or TRBD2 (5 bases each). Looked up from germline, CDR1 is SGHTA and CDR2 is FQGNSA. CDR3 size: 16 residues. Between the trimmed V and J ends, which lost 4 bases and 6 bases, there was a span of 19 bases. CDR3 protein: CASSSNRAPRGNEQFF. The CDR3 bases are TGTGCCAGCAGCTCTAACCGGGCCCCGAGGGGCAATGAGCAGTTCTTC.

The chain carries TRBV25-1 and TRBJ2-1; TRBD2 is a possible D gene (6 bases). The CDR3 runs to 16 residues. Trimming removed 8 bases at V and 7 bases at J, with 24 bases between. The germline V gene encodes CDR1 MGHDK and CDR2 SYGVNS. The CDR3 protein is CASLDAGPRPANEQFF. CDR3 sequence (DNA): TGTGCCAGCCTAGACGCGGGGCCCCGGCCAGCTAATGAGCAGTTCTTC.

There are a few counts of this clonotype. The V and J genes are TRBV10-2 and TRBJ2-7; TRBD2 matches at 7 bases. The better agreement between TRBJ2-5 and the DNA end casts doubt on the J call. This CDR3 has 14 amino acids. In germline, CDR1 is WSHSY, CDR2 SAAADI. In DNA form, the CDR3 reads TGCGCCAGCAGACGGGAGGTCAGGGCGGAGACCCAGTACTTC. Protein: CASRREVRAETQYF.

Worth noting for this clonotype: Since a much larger clone is just one base distant, this may be a read error. V gene TRBV5-1 combines with J gene TRBJ2-5; tentatively, D is TRBD1 (7 bases). The DNA matches TRBJ2-7 better at its end, which makes the J call doubtful. This CDR3 region has 14 residues. From germline, CDR1 is SGHRS and CDR2 YFSETQ. CDR3 sequence reads: CASREGAQTYEQYF. The CDR3 DNA reads TGCGCCAGCAGGGAGGGGGCACAAACTTACGAGCAGTACTTC.

The chain carries TRBV20-1 and TRBJ2-5; weak D call: TRBD2 (6 bases). Germline assignment: CDR1 DFQATT and CDR2 SNEGSKA (reference sequence). CDR3 length: 12 residues. V lost 8 bases, J lost 5 bases, and 15 bases lay in between. The CDR3 loop reads CSSETSEETQYF. CDR3 DNA sequence: TGCAGTTCTGAGACTAGTGAGGAGACCCAGTACTTC.

This clonotype was detected a few times. The CDR3 DNA reads TGTGCCAGCACCTCCCCGAGAGGGATGAACACTGAAGCTTTCTTT. Translation: CASTSPRGMNTEAFF. The chain carries TRBV6-5 and TRBJ1-1; no firm D call. The CDR3 is made up of 15 amino acids. Germline V gene sequence: CDR1 MNHEY, CDR2 SVGAGI. Trimming pared 7 bases from V and 0 bases from J, leaving 15 bases between.

Many counts were recorded for this clonotype. The J gene is TRBJ2-4, the V gene TRBV5-1; 7 bases align to TRBD1. The CDR3 is 15 residues long. With V trimmed by 4 bases and J by 5 bases, 9 bases remained unmatched. CDR1 SGHRS and CDR2 YFSETQ come from the germline V gene. CDR3 protein: CASSPNGQVQNIQYF. In DNA form, the CDR3 reads TGCGCCAGCAGCCCGAACGGACAGGTCCAAAACATTCAGTACTTC. Using reference TRBV5-1 and TRBJ2-4 for the parts outside the CDR3, the full variable domain is KAGVTQTPRYLIKTRGQQVTLSCSPISGHRSVSWYQQTPGQGLQFLFEYFSETQRNKGNFPGRFSGRQFSNSRSEMNVSTLELGDSALYLCASSPNGQVQNIQYFGAGTRLSVL.

This clonotype occurred many times. The chain recombines TRBV10-2 with TRBJ2-3, with 15 bases fitting TRBD2. CDR3 size: 15 residues. Germline CDR1 is WSHSY and CDR2 is SAAADI. The V segment lost 8 bases and the J segment 5 bases; nucleotides outside the gene matches: 5. The CDR3 protein is CASGLAGGYGDTQYF. The CDR3, as DNA: TGCGCCAGCGGACTAGCGGGAGGGTACGGAGATACGCAGTATTTT.